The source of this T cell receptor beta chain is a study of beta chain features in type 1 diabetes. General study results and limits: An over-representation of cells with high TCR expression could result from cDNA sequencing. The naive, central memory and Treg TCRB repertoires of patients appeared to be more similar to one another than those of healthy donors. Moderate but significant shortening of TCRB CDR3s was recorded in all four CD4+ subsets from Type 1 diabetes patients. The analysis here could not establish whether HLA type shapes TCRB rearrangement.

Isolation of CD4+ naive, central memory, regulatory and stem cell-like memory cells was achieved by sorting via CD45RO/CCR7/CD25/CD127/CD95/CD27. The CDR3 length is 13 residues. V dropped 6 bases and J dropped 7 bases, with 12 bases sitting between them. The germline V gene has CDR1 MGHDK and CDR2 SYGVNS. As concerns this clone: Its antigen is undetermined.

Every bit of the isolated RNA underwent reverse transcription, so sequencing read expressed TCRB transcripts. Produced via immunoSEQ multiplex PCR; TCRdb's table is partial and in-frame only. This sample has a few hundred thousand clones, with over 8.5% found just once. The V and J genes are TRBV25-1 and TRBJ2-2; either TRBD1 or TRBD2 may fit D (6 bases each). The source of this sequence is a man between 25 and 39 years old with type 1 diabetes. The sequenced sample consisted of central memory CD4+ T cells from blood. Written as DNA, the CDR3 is TGTGCCAGCAGGTGGACAGCGGGCGGGGAGCTGTTTTTT. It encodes CASRWTAGGELFF.